This T cell receptor (beta chain) was identified during a study of control samples from healthy donors and cancer patients. The protocol was immunoSEQ multiplex PCR, while the TCRdb copy is restricted to in-frame clones and leaves out a portion. The repertoire includes 90,000 to 100,000 clones, 79% of them detected once, and roughly a tenth sits in the top ten. The receptor comes from a woman in her 30s in good health. What was sequenced was blood.

The CDR3 bases are TGTGCCACCAGCAGGTGGGACCTCACAGATACGCAGTATTTT. Translating gives CATSRWDLTDTQYF. The genes are TRBV15 and TRBJ2-3; D may be TRBD1 or TRBD2 (5 bases each). The CDR3 has 14 amino acids. Trimming shortened V by 3 bases and J by 2 bases, and 9 bases separated the two germline ends. CDR1 and CDR2 (germline): LNHNV, YYDKDF (reference sequence). The full variable domain, its missing parts supplied by reference TRBV15 and TRBJ2-3, is DAMVIQNPRYQVTQFGKPVTLSCSQTLNHNVMYWYQQKSSQAPKLLFHYYDKDFNNEADTPDNFQSRRPNTSFCFLDIRSPGLGDTAMYLCATSRWDLTDTQYFGPGTRLTVL.